Listed below are T cell receptor beta chains from one sample, sequenced in a study of T cell responses to AZD1222 COVID-19 vaccine. Using immunoSEQ multiplex PCR, the repertoire was profiled, and TCRdb retains in-frame clones only, with some absent. Of approximately 190,000 clones in the sample, around 86% were seen once. The material was peripheral blood, obtained on day 0 of MenACWY control vaccination. The receptors here all came from an adult in good health. CDR3s include the opening cysteine and the closing phenylalanine or tryptophan. The D gene is left open where the match is weak. The size field is filled for only some rows; it gives once, few, many or a size class.

TRBJ2-7 | TRBD2 | TRBV4-2 | 16 | NA | CASSQELTGGPYEQYF | TGTGCCAGCAGCCAGGAGCTTACGGGGGGGCCCTACGAGCAGTACTTC
TRBJ2-7 | NA | TRBV28 | 14 | NA | CASSLDTYSYEQYF | TGTGCCAGCAGTTTGGACACTTACTCCTACGAGCAGTACTTC
TRBJ2-2 | NA | TRBV3-1/TRBV3-2 | 13 | few | CASSLQVFGELFF | TGTGCCAGCAGCCTTCAGGTTTTCGGGGAGCTGTTTTTT
TRBJ2-5 | TRBD2 | TRBV5-1 | 17 | NA | CASSLNASGLNQETQYF | TGCGCCAGCAGCTTGAACGCTAGCGGGCTAAACCAAGAGACCCAGTACTTC
TRBJ2-7 | TRBD1 | TRBV7-7 | 13 | NA | CASSWDRGREQYF | TGTGCCAGCAGCTGGGACAGGGGGCGCGAGCAGTACTTC
TRBJ1-2 | NA | TRBV28 | 17 | NA | CASSFLDGGDFGYGYTF | TGTGCCAGCAGTTTTTTGGACGGGGGGGATTTTGGCTATGGCTACACCTTC
TRBJ1-2 | NA | TRBV28 | 13 | NA | CASTQAANYGYTF | TGTGCCAGCACACAGGCTGCTAACTATGGCTACACCTTC
TRBJ2-7 | TRBD2 | TRBV7-9 | 13 | once | CASSWTSGYEQYF | TGTGCCAGCTCCTGGACTAGCGGCTACGAGCAGTACTTC
TRBJ2-5 | TRBD1 | TRBV5-1 | 13 | NA | CASSQGQPEAQYF | TGCGCCAGCAGCCAGGGACAGCCGGAGGCCCAGTACTTC
TRBJ2-2 | TRBD2 | TRBV30 | 16 | few | CAWSVSASGHTGELFF | TGTGCCTGGAGTGTAAGTGCTAGCGGGCACACCGGGGAGCTGTTTTTT
TRBJ2-3 | TRBD2 | TRBV28 | 12 | NA | CASSPRREWQYF | TGTGCCAGCTCCCCTAGGCGGGAGTGGCAGTATTTT
TRBJ1-6 | NA | TRBV5-1 | 15 | NA | CASSLGLDGISPLHF | TGCGCCAGCAGCTTGGGGTTAGATGGGATTTCACCCCTCCACTTT
TRBJ1-2 | NA | TRBV5-3 | 12 | NA | CARSLNSYGYTF | TGTGCCAGAAGCTTGAACAGCTATGGCTACACCTTC
TRBJ1-1 | TRBD1 | TRBV5-1 | 14 | once | CASSSGQGNTEAFF | TGCGCCAGCAGCTCCGGACAGGGGAACACTGAAGCTTTCTTT
TRBJ2-4 | NA | TRBV28 | 11 | NA | CASSGTSTQYF | TGTGCCAGCAGCGGGACATCAACTCAGTACTTC
TRBJ2-7 | NA | TRBV6-5 | 11 | NA | CAAPGGVEQYF | TGTGCCGCGCCAGGGGGGGTCGAGCAGTACTTC
TRBJ1-1 | NA | TRBV18 | 16 | NA | CASSPLAGERDTEAFF | TGTGCCAGCTCACCACTCGCGGGTGAGAGGGACACTGAAGCTTTCTTT
TRBJ2-7 | TRBD2 | TRBV7-2 | 16 | NA | CASSAPSGSQTYEQYF | TGTGCCAGCAGCGCACCTAGCGGGAGCCAAACCTACGAGCAGTACTTC
TRBJ1-2 | NA | TRBV19 | 15 | few | CASSIELVGNLGYTF | TGTGCCAGTAGTATAGAGCTTGTCGGAAATCTGGGCTACACCTTC
TRBJ1-3 | TRBD1 | TRBV28 | 17 | NA | CASSLNRQGVWENTIYF | TGTGCCAGCAGTTTAAACCGACAGGGGGTATGGGAAAACACCATATATTTT
TRBJ2-3 | NA | TRBV7-2 | 12 | NA | CASSLVRDTQYF | TGTGCCAGCAGCTTAGTTCGAGATACGCAGTATTTT
TRBJ2-4 | NA | TRBV5-8 | 17 | NA | CASSSTTLRVAKNIQYF | TGTGCCAGCAGCTCGACGACTTTACGAGTAGCCAAAAACATTCAGTACTTC
TRBJ1-3 | TRBD1 | TRBV6-6 | 16 | many | CASSSTGTVSGNTIYF | TGTGCCAGCAGTTCTACCGGGACAGTCTCTGGAAACACCATATATTTT
TRBJ1-6 | TRBD1 | TRBV5-4 | 16 | NA | CASSLAGGGLNSPLHF | TGTGCCAGCAGCTTGGCAGGGGGCGGTTTGAATTCACCCCTCCACTTT
TRBJ2-7 | NA | TRBV28 | 14 | NA | CASSGFWLEYEQYF | TGTGCCAGCAGCGGTTTTTGGCTGGAGTACGAGCAGTACTTC
TRBJ2-3 | NA | TRBV4-2 | 17 | NA | CASSQDSRDSVTDTQYF | TGTGCCAGCAGCCAAGATTCTCGGGACTCCGTTACAGATACGCAGTATTTT
TRBJ1-2 | NA | TRBV7-9 | 14 | few | CASRSEWDWAGYTF | TGTGCCAGCAGATCTGAGTGGGACTGGGCAGGCTACACCTTC
TRBJ1-4 | NA | TRBV18 | 14 | NA | CASSPPSVNEKLFF | TGTGCCAGCTCACCCCCTTCAGTCAATGAAAAACTGTTTTTT
TRBJ2-3 | NA | TRBV5-1 | 16 | NA | CASSLANSESTDTQYF | TGCGCCAGCAGCTTGGCCAACAGCGAAAGCACAGATACGCAGTATTTT
TRBJ1-2 | NA | TRBV15 | 13 | NA | CATSRDPGRGYTF | TGTGCCACCAGCAGAGATCCGGGTCGGGGCTACACCTTC
TRBJ1-4 | TRBD1 | TRBV15 | 15 | once | CATSRVVTGNEKLFF | TGTGCCACCAGCAGAGTAGTGACAGGGAATGAAAAACTGTTTTTT
TRBJ2-1 | NA | TRBV15 | 13 | NA | CATSSPPVAEQFF | TGTGCCACCAGCAGTCCACCTGTGGCGGAGCAGTTCTTC
TRBJ2-7 | TRBD1 | TRBV28 | 18 | NA | CASTKWDRTGTGFNEQYF | TGTGCCAGCACCAAGTGGGACCGAACCGGGACAGGGTTCAACGAGCAGTACTTC
TRBJ1-3 | NA | TRBV19 | 16 | NA | CASSKPTGRSGNTIYF | TGTGCCAGTAGTAAACCGACGGGCCGCTCTGGAAACACCATATATTTT
TRBJ1-3 | NA | TRBV29-1 | 13 | NA | CSVVGDPGNTIYF | TGCAGCGTCGTAGGGGATCCCGGAAACACCATATATTTT
TRBJ2-1 | NA | TRBV7-3 | 14 | NA | CASRYGGEDNEQFF | TGTGCCAGCAGGTATGGGGGAGAGGACAATGAGCAGTTCTTC
TRBJ2-7 | NA | TRBV6-2/TRBV6-3 | 14 | NA | CASSYSLRENEQYF | TGTGCCAGCAGTTACTCGTTGAGGGAGAACGAGCAGTACTTC
TRBJ2-1 | TRBD2 | TRBV7-2 | 16 | NA | CASSPRGGAGGPVQFF | TGTGCCAGCAGCCCCCGTGGGGGAGCGGGAGGGCCCGTGCAGTTCTTC
TRBJ2-3 | TRBD2 | TRBV18 | 17 | NA | CASSQASGGADTDTQYF | TGTGCCAGCTCACAAGCTAGCGGGGGGGCAGACACAGATACGCAGTATTTT
TRBJ1-1 | NA | TRBV6-5 | 16 | NA | CASSYPWTLRNTEAFF | TGTGCCAGCAGTTACCCGTGGACCCTTAGGAACACTGAAGCTTTCTTT
TRBJ1-3 | NA | TRBV6-5 | 16 | NA | CASSYSRTVSGNTIYF | TGTGCCAGCAGTTACTCGCGCACCGTCTCTGGAAACACCATATATTTT
TRBJ2-7 | TRBD1 | TRBV7-2 | 14 | NA | CASSPGQGAYEQYF | TGTGCCAGCAGCCCCGGACAGGGGGCCTACGAGCAGTACTTC
TRBJ1-3 | NA | TRBV28 | 15 | NA | CASSFPSVSGNTIYF | TGTGCCAGCAGTTTCCCCTCGGTCTCTGGAAACACCATATATTTT
TRBJ2-2 | TRBD1 | TRBV10-3 | 14 | NA | CAISPGQGSGELFF | TGTGCCATCAGTCCGGGACAGGGTTCCGGGGAGCTGTTTTTT
TRBJ1-2 | NA | TRBV6-5 | 13 | NA | CASQPASFYGYTF | TGTGCCAGTCAGCCCGCCTCCTTCTATGGCTACACCTTC
TRBJ2-7 | NA | TRBV20-1 | 11 | NA | CSARDPTGQYF | TGCAGTGCTAGAGATCCTACAGGGCAGTACTTC
TRBJ2-3 | TRBD2 | TRBV28 | 14 | NA | CASSFGGARYTQYF | TGTGCCAGCAGTTTCGGGGGGGCCAGATATACGCAGTATTTT
TRBJ2-1 | NA | TRBV9 | 14 | NA | CASSVEVFYNEQFF | TGTGCCAGCAGCGTAGAAGTGTTCTACAATGAGCAGTTCTTC
TRBJ2-2 | TRBD2 | TRBV14 | 15 | NA | CASSLVAGGTGELFF | TGTGCCAGCAGCCTCGTTGCGGGAGGAACCGGGGAGCTGTTTTTT
TRBJ2-3 | NA | TRBV14 | 13 | NA | CASSPPSADTQYF | TGTGCCAGCAGCCCCCCATCTGCAGATACGCAGTATTTT